This is a list of T cell receptor beta chains from one sample in a study of early T cells in non-severe SARS-CoV-2 infection. TCRdb re-called the 5' RACE reads with MiXCR, one entry per CDR3 protein. Here the sample spans 62,000 or so distinct CDR3 sequences, 8.5% to 9.5% being singletons. Sequencing input: whole blood. The receptors here all came from an adult who was a healthcare worker with PCR-confirmed SARS-CoV-2 infection or an uninfected control (not recorded which). CDR3s include the opening cysteine and the closing phenylalanine or tryptophan. Fields, in order: D gene, V gene, J gene, clone size, CDR3 protein, CDR3 DNA. D genes are given only for firm matches. A clone size is listed for some rows: how often the clone was seen (once, few, many), or a class if it is expanded.

D: NA; V: TRBV6-1; J: TRBJ2-1; size: NA; CDR3: CASSEPGKGPYNEQFF; DNA: TGTGCCAGCAGTGAACCAGGGAAGGGGCCCTACAATGAGCAGTTCTTC
D: TRBD1; V: TRBV5-1; J: TRBJ2-3; size: NA; CDR3: CASSLEGQNTDTQYF; DNA: TGCGCCAGCAGCTTGGAGGGACAGAACACAGATACGCAGTATTTT
D: NA; V: TRBV5-1; J: TRBJ2-2; size: few; CDR3: CASSLVVREGGELFF; DNA: TGCGCCAGCAGCTTGGTTGTCAGGGAAGGCGGGGAGCTGTTTTTT
D: TRBD1; V: TRBV29-1; J: TRBJ1-1; size: NA; CDR3: CSAAGQGLPEAFF; DNA: TGCAGCGCAGCGGGACAGGGTCTGCCTGAAGCTTTCTTT
D: TRBD2; V: TRBV12-3/TRBV12-4; J: TRBJ2-1; size: NA; CDR3: CASSRTSGGAAEQFF; DNA: TGTGCCAGCAGCAGGACTAGCGGGGGGGCCGCTGAGCAGTTCTTC
D: NA; V: TRBV7-3; J: TRBJ1-2; size: NA; CDR3: CASSQTGTAGYTF; DNA: TGTGCCAGCAGCCAGACCGGGACGGCGGGCTACACCTTC
D: NA; V: TRBV7-6; J: TRBJ1-5; size: many; CDR3: CASSLGQVNQPQHF; DNA: TGTGCCAGCAGCTTAGGGCAGGTTAATCAGCCCCAGCATTTT
D: TRBD1; V: TRBV28; J: TRBJ1-2; size: many; CDR3: CASRAGQGGYGYTF; DNA: TGTGCCAGCAGGGCCGGACAGGGCGGCTATGGCTACACCTTC
D: NA; V: TRBV20-1; J: TRBJ2-3; size: NA; CDR3: CSAGPARWVMQYF; DNA: TGCAGTGCTGGACCGGCACGGTGGGTTATGCAGTATTTT
D: TRBD1; V: TRBV5-1; J: TRBJ1-1; size: few; CDR3: CASSIGQAEAFF; DNA: TGCGCCAGCAGCATAGGACAGGCTGAAGCTTTCTTT
D: TRBD1; V: TRBV29-1; J: TRBJ2-2; size: few; CDR3: CSVEGDRGPVGELFF; DNA: TGCAGCGTTGAAGGGGACAGGGGACCTGTCGGGGAGCTGTTTTTT
D: NA; V: TRBV3-1; J: TRBJ1-4; size: few; CDR3: CASSQDHSQNEKLFF; DNA: TGTGCCAGCAGCCAAGATCACAGCCAGAATGAAAAACTGTTTTTT
D: TRBD1; V: TRBV10-2; J: TRBJ1-6; size: many; CDR3: CASSESGDRNSPLHF; DNA: TGCGCCAGCAGTGAGTCGGGGGACAGGAATTCACCCCTCCACTTT
D: NA; V: TRBV18; J: TRBJ2-5; size: few; CDR3: CASSRGQQETQYF; DNA: TGTGCCAGCTCCCGGGGGCAGCAAGAGACCCAGTACTTC
D: NA; V: TRBV2; J: TRBJ2-5; size: few; CDR3: CAGQGDFQETQYF; DNA: TGTGCCGGCCAAGGCGACTTCCAAGAGACCCAGTACTTC
D: TRBD2; V: TRBV20-1; J: TRBJ2-3; size: few; CDR3: CSANKRGGSTDTQYF; DNA: TGCAGTGCTAATAAGCGGGGTGGGTCCACAGATACGCAGTATTTT
D: NA; V: TRBV5-1; J: TRBJ2-1; size: few; CDR3: CASTSGVDEQFF; DNA: TGCGCCAGCACGTCGGGAGTCGATGAGCAGTTCTTC
D: NA; V: TRBV19; J: TRBJ2-5; size: few; CDR3: CASSIDRERRQETQYF; DNA: TGTGCCAGTAGTATAGACCGAGAGAGAAGACAAGAGACCCAGTACTTC
D: NA; V: TRBV14; J: TRBJ1-2; size: many; CDR3: CASRPFDRYRTSGYTF; DNA: TGTGCCAGCAGACCTTTCGACCGATACCGGACGAGCGGCTACACCTTC
D: NA; V: TRBV20-1; J: TRBJ2-3; size: NA; CDR3: CSALLPGHNTDTQYF; DNA: TGCAGTGCTCTTCTTCCGGGACACAACACAGATACGCAGTATTTT
D: NA; V: TRBV18; J: TRBJ2-2; size: NA; CDR3: CASSPKSGSGTGELFF; DNA: TGTGCCAGCTCACCAAAGTCGGGGTCGGGCACCGGGGAGCTGTTTTTT
D: NA; V: TRBV4-1; J: TRBJ1-2; size: NA; CDR3: CASSQVQSRTNYGYTF; DNA: TGCGCCAGCAGCCAAGTTCAAAGTAGGACTAACTATGGCTACACCTTC
D: NA; V: TRBV28; J: TRBJ1-4; size: few; CDR3: CASSSQQGRGEKLFF; DNA: TGTGCCAGCAGTTCCCAACAGGGCCGAGGCGAAAAACTGTTTTTT
D: NA; V: TRBV20-1; J: TRBJ1-1; size: many; CDR3: CSVGIGSPSEAFF; DNA: TGCAGTGTTGGGATCGGGTCCCCCTCTGAAGCTTTCTTT
D: NA; V: TRBV21-1; J: TRBJ1-4; size: many; CDR3: CASSKPLWEQEAYNEKLFF; DNA: TGTGCCAGCAGCAAACCGCTCTGGGAACAGGAGGCTTATAATGAAAAACTGTTTTTT
D: NA; V: TRBV12-3/TRBV12-4; J: TRBJ2-2; size: few; CDR3: CASSLGYIFTGELFF; DNA: TGTGCCAGCAGTTTGGGGTACATCTTCACCGGGGAGCTGTTTTTT
D: NA; V: TRBV5-6; J: TRBJ2-3; size: NA; CDR3: CASSLGVSSTDTQYF; DNA: TGTGCCAGCAGCTTAGGGGTCTCTAGCACAGATACGCAGTATTTT
D: TRBD1; V: TRBV29-1; J: TRBJ2-1; size: NA; CDR3: CSVEGGQGAVGPYNEQFF; DNA: TGCAGCGTTGAAGGCGGGCAGGGGGCCGTTGGTCCCTACAATGAGCAGTTCTTC
D: TRBD1; V: TRBV5-1; J: TRBJ2-3; size: few; CDR3: CASRIFRDRGVSDTQYF; DNA: TGCGCCAGCAGAATCTTCCGGGACAGGGGCGTCTCAGATACGCAGTATTTT
D: NA; V: TRBV7-3; J: TRBJ2-1; size: NA; CDR3: CAKRSLCSYNEQFF; DNA: TGTGCAAAGCGCAGCCTTTGCTCCTACAATGAGCAGTTCTTC
D: NA; V: TRBV5-1; J: TRBJ1-6; size: few; CDR3: CASSLEVSDTGVDSPLHF; DNA: TGCGCCAGCAGCTTGGAGGTGTCTGATACGGGGGTAGATTCACCCCTCCACTTT
D: NA; V: TRBV18; J: TRBJ2-1; size: many; CDR3: CASSPLGYDNEQFF; DNA: TGTGCCAGCTCACCGCTTGGTTACGACAATGAGCAGTTCTTC
D: TRBD1; V: TRBV15; J: TRBJ2-3; size: NA; CDR3: CATSSYTGGVVVDTQYF; DNA: TGTGCCACCAGCAGTTATACAGGGGGCGTTGTCGTAGATACGCAGTATTTT
D: NA; V: TRBV15; J: TRBJ1-1; size: NA; CDR3: CATSLTLGTEAFF; DNA: TGTGCCACCAGCCTTACCCTCGGCACTGAAGCTTTCTTT
D: NA; V: TRBV7-2; J: TRBJ2-2; size: NA; CDR3: CASSLDTGELFF; DNA: TGTGCCAGCAGCTTAGACACCGGGGAGCTGTTTTTT
D: TRBD1; V: TRBV20-1; J: TRBJ1-1; size: NA; CDR3: CSACGTGAVNTEAFF; DNA: TGCAGTGCATGCGGGACAGGGGCAGTGAACACTGAAGCTTTCTTT
D: TRBD1; V: TRBV6-6; J: TRBJ1-2; size: NA; CDR3: CASSSGTGNSYGYTF; DNA: TGTGCCAGCAGTTCCGGGACAGGGAATTCCTATGGCTACACCTTC
D: TRBD1; V: TRBV18; J: TRBJ1-5; size: many; CDR3: CASSPGQGRQPQHF; DNA: TGTGCCAGCTCACCCGGACAGGGTCGGCAGCCCCAGCATTTT
D: NA; V: TRBV27; J: TRBJ2-5; size: many; CDR3: CASSLIPGTQETQYF; DNA: TGTGCCAGCAGTTTAATTCCCGGGACCCAAGAGACCCAGTACTTC
D: NA; V: TRBV7-2; J: TRBJ1-1; size: NA; CDR3: CASSLALTGNTEAFF; DNA: TGTGCCAGCAGCTTAGCCCTGACAGGGAACACTGAAGCTTTCTTT
D: TRBD1; V: TRBV7-3; J: TRBJ1-1; size: few; CDR3: CASSSTGTGDEAFF; DNA: TGTGCCAGCAGCTCAACCGGGACAGGGGATGAAGCTTTCTTT
D: TRBD1; V: TRBV19; J: TRBJ1-1; size: many; CDR3: CASRGLPGQGGTEAFF; DNA: TGTGCCAGTAGGGGTCTTCCCGGACAGGGTGGCACTGAAGCTTTCTTT
D: NA; V: TRBV6-6; J: TRBJ2-1; size: many; CDR3: CASSYGRREQFF; DNA: TGTGCCAGCAGTTACGGGAGGCGTGAGCAGTTCTTC
D: TRBD2; V: TRBV10-3; J: TRBJ2-1; size: few; CDR3: CAISRTSLSPVYEQFF; DNA: TGTGCCATCAGCAGGACTAGTTTAAGTCCGGTCTATGAGCAGTTCTTC
D: NA; V: TRBV5-4; J: TRBJ1-2; size: few; CDR3: CASSWYAQADYGYTF; DNA: TGTGCCAGCAGCTGGTACGCTCAGGCCGACTATGGCTACACCTTC
D: NA; V: TRBV12-3/TRBV12-4; J: TRBJ1-2; size: many; CDR3: CASRSSVRVYGYTF; DNA: TGTGCCAGCAGGTCATCGGTACGCGTCTATGGCTACACCTTC
D: NA; V: TRBV30; J: TRBJ2-2; size: few; CDR3: CAWSVLSSTGELFF; DNA: TGTGCCTGGAGTGTACTTTCGAGCACCGGGGAGCTGTTTTTT
D: TRBD2; V: TRBV20-1; J: TRBJ2-3; size: few; CDR3: CSARKTTEAGETDTQYF; DNA: TGCAGTGCTAGAAAGACTACCGAAGCGGGGGAAACAGATACGCAGTATTTT
D: NA; V: TRBV5-4; J: TRBJ1-1; size: few; CDR3: CASRREREAFF; DNA: TGTGCCAGCAGGCGGGAACGTGAAGCTTTCTTT
D: NA; V: TRBV6-6; J: TRBJ1-1; size: NA; CDR3: CASSSMGSTEAFF; DNA: TGTGCCAGCAGTTCAATGGGGAGCACTGAAGCTTTCTTT
D: TRBD1; V: TRBV19; J: TRBJ2-3; size: NA; CDR3: CASSAYRGPTLGTDTQYF; DNA: TGTGCCAGTAGTGCATACAGGGGCCCGACGTTGGGCACAGATACGCAGTATTTT
D: NA; V: TRBV30; J: TRBJ2-3; size: NA; CDR3: CAWSLSGDTQYF; DNA: TGTGCCTGGAGTCTGTCCGGGGATACGCAGTATTTT
D: TRBD2; V: TRBV7-9; J: TRBJ2-1; size: many; CDR3: CASSSRGGRDNEQFF; DNA: TGTGCCAGCAGCTCACGGGGGGGAAGGGACAATGAGCAGTTCTTC
D: NA; V: TRBV12-3/TRBV12-4; J: TRBJ2-3; size: NA; CDR3: CASSSTKPTDTQYF; DNA: TGTGCCAGCAGTTCTACGAAGCCCACAGATACGCAGTATTTT
D: TRBD1; V: TRBV6-5; J: TRBJ1-5; size: NA; CDR3: CASGGGSQPQHF; DNA: TGTGCCAGCGGAGGGGGCAGTCAGCCCCAGCATTTT